In its sample, the clone carrying this TCR beta chain was seen many times. V dropped 2 bases and J dropped 12; count of bases not matched to a gene: 16. This CDR3 comprises 15 residues. Looked up from germline, CDR1 is DFQATT and CDR2 is SNEGSKA (reference sequence). TCRdb itself ran the RT-PCR reads through MiXCR, one entry per CDR3 protein. This sample yields 650,000 to 800,000 distinct CDR3 sequences, of which more than 13% are seen a single time; 3.6% belongs to the top ten. V usage is TRBV20-1 and J usage is TRBJ1-2; 9 bases are a match to TRBD1. Sequencing was carried out using memory CD4+ T cells from blood. This TCR was recovered from a female donor in good health, serving as a healthy control. The CDR3, as DNA: TGCAGTGCTAGACGCACCCCGCGGACAGGGGTTAAGGACACCTTC. Translated: CSARRTPRTGVKDTF.